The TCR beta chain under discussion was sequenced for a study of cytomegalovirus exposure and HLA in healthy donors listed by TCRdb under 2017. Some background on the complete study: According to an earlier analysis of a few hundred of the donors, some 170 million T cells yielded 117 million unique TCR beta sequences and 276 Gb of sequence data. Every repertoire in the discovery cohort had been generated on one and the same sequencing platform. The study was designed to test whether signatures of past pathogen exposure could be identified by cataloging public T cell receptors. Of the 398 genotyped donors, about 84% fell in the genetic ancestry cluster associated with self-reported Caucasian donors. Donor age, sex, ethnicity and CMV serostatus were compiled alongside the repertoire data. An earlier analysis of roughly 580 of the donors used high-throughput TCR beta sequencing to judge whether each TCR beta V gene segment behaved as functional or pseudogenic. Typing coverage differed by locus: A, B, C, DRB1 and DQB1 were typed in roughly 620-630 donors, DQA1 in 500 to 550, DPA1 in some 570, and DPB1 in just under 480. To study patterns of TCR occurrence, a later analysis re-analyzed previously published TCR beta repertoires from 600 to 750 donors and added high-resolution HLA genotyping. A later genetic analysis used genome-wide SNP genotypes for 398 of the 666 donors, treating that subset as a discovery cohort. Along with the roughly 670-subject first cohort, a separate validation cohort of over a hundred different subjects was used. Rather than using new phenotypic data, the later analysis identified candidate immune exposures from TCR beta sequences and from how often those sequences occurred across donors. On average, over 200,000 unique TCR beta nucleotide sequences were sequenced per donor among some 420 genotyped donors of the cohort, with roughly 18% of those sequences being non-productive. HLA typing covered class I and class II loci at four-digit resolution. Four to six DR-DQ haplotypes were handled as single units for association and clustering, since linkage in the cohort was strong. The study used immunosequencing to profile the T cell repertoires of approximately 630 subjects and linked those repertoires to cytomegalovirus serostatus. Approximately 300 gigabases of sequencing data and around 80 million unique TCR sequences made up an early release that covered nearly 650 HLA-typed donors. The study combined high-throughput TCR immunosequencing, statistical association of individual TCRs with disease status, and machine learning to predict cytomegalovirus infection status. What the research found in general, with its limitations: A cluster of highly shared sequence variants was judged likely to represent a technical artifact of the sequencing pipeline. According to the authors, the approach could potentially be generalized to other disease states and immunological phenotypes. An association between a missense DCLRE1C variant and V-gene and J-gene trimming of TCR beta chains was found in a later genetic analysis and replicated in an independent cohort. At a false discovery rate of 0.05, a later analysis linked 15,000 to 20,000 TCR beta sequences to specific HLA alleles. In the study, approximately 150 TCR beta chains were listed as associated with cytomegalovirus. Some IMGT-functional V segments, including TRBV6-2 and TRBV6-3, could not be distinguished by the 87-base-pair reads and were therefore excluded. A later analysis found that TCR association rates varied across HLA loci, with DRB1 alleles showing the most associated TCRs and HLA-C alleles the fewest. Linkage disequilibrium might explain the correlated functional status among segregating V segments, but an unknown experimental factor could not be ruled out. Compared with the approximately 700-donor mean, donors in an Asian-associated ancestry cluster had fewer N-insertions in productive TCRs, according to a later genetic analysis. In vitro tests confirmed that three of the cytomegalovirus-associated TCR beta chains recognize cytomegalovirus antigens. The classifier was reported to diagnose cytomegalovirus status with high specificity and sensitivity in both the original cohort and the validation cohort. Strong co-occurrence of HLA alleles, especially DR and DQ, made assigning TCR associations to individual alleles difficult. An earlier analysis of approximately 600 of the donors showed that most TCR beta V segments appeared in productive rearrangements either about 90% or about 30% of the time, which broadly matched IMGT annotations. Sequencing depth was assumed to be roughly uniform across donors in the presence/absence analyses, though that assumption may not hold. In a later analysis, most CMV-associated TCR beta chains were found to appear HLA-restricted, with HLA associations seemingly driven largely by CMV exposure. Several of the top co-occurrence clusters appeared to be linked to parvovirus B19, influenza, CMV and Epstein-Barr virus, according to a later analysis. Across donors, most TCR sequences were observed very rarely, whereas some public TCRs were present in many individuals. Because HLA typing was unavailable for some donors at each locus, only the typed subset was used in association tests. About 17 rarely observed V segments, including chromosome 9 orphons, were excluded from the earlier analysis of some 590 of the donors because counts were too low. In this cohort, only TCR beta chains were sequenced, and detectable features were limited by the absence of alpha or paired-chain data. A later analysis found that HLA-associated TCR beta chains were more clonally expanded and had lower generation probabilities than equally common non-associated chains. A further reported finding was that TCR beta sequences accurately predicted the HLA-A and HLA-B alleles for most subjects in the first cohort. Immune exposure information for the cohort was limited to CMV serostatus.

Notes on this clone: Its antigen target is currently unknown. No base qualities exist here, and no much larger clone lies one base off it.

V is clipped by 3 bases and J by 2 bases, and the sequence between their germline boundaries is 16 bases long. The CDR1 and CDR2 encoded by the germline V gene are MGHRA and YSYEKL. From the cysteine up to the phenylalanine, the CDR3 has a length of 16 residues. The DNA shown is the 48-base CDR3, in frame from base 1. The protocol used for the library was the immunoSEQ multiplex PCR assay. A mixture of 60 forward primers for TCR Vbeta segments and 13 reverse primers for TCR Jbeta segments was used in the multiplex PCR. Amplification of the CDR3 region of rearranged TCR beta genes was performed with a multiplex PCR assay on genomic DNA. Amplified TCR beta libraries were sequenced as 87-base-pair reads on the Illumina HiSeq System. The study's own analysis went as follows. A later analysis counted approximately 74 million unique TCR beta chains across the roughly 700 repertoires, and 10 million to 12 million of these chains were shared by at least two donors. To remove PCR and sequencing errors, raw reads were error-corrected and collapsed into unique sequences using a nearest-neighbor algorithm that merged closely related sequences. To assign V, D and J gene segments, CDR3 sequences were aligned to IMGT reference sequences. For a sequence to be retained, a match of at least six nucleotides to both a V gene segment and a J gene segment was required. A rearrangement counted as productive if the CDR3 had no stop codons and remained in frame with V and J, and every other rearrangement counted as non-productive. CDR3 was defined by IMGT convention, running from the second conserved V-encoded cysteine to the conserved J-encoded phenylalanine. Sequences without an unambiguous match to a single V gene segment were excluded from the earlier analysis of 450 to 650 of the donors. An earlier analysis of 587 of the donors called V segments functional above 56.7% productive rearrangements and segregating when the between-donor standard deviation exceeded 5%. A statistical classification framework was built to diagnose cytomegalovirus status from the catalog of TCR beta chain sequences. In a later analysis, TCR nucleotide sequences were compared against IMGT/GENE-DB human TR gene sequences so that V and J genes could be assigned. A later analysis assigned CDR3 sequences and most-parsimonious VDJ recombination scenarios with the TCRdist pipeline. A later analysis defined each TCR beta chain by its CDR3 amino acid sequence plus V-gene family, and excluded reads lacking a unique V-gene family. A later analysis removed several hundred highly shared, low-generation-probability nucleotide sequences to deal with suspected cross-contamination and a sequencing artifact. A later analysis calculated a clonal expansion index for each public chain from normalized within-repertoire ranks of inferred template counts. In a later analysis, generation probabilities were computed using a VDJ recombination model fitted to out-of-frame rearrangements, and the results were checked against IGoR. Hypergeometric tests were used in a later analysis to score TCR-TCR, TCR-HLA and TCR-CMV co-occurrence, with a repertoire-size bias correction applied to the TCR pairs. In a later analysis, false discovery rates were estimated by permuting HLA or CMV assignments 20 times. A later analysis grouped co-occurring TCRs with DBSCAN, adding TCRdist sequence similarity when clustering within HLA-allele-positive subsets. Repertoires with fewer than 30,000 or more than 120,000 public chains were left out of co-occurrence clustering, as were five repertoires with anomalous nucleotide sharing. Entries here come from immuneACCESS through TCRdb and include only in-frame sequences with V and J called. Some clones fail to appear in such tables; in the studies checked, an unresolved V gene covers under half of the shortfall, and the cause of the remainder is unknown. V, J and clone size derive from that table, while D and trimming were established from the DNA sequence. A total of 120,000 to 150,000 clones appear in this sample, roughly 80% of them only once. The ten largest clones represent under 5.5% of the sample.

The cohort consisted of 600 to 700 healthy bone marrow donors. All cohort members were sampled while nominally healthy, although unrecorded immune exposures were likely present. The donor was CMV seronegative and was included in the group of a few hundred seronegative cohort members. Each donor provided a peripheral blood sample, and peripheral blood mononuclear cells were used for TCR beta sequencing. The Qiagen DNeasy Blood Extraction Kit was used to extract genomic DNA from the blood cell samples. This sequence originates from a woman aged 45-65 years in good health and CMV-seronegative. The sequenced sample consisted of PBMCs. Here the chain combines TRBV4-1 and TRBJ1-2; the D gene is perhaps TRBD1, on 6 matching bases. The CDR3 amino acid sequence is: CASSQTNRGQNYGYTF. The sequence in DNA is TGCGCCAGCAGCCAGACGAACCGGGGACAAAACTATGGCTACACCTTC.